This entry features one T cell receptor (beta chain) sequence. Its matching antigen is unknown. This entry comes from a study of cytomegalovirus exposure and HLA in healthy donors. Study-level points and caveats: Listed as cytomegalovirus-associated were 170 or so TCR beta chains.

The V gene end was trimmed by 6 bases and the J gene end by 4 bases; junction bases not matched to a gene: 9. This CDR3 is built from 15 residues. Germline-derived CDR1 and CDR2 are MNHEY and SVGAGI. The repertoire was sequenced with immunoSEQ multiplex PCR; TCRdb's copy has only in-frame clones and lacks some. The sample has 100,000 to 150,000 clones; around 96% are singletons. This sequence originates from a man aged 18 to 29 in good health and CMV-seronegative. The chain carries TRBV6-5 and TRBJ2-7; 10 bases match TRBD1. Sequencing was done on a sample of PBMCs. CDR3 DNA: TGTGCCAGCAGATTCCGGGACAGGGGTCCGTACGAGCAGTACTTC. Protein product: CASRFRDRGPYEQYF.